The rows below give T cell receptor beta chains drawn from one sample of a study of CD4 T cells in relation to SARS-CoV-2 and coronaviruses. Some clones are missing from TCRdb's copy, which holds only in-frame ones; the method was immunoSEQ multiplex PCR. Of over 20,000 clones detected, more than 60% appear once; the ten largest clones hold 18%. Antigens of these TCRs are unknown. The sample comprised CD4+ T cells from PBMCs, cultured in vitro. These receptors were taken from a human donor in good health. Each CDR3 is given with its conserved first and last residue. D genes are given only for firm matches. Not every row has a clone size; where given, it reads once, few, many or a size class.

>.|TRBV12-3/TRBV12-4|.|TRBJ1-2
TGTGCCAGCAGTTTCGCAGGGAACGGCTACACCTTC
CASSFAGNGYTF
>.|TRBV2|.|TRBJ1-1
TGTGCCAGCCACAGGGCGTCAGGGAAAACTGAAGCTTTCTTT
CASHRASGKTEAFF
>.|TRBV3-1/TRBV3-2|.|TRBJ2-7
TGTGCCAGCAGCCAAGAGTCCGAGCAGTACTTC
CASSQESEQYF
>.|TRBV27|.|TRBJ2-7
TGTGCCAGCAGTTTTCTTAGAGGGACATCCTCCGAGCAGTACTTC
CASSFLRGTSSEQYF
>TRBD1|TRBV10-3|few|TRBJ1-3
TGTGCCATGACGGACAGGGACTCTGGAAACACCATATATTTT
CAMTDRDSGNTIYF
>.|TRBV19|.|TRBJ1-3
TGTGCCAGTAGTACTGGGACCAGGGGCATCTCTGGAAACACCATATATTTT
CASSTGTRGISGNTIYF
>.|TRBV10-2|once|TRBJ2-5
TGCGCCAGCAGTGAGTCGCCCGGGATAGGTTGGGAGACCCAGTACTTC
CASSESPGIGWETQYF
>TRBD2|TRBV4-2|.|TRBJ2-3
TGTGCCAGCAGCCAAACCTTTGATCTAGCGGGAGTAATAGATACGCAGTATTTT
CASSQTFDLAGVIDTQYF
>TRBD1|TRBV12-5|few|TRBJ2-7
TGTGCTAGTGGTCCCATCCGGACAGGGGGGCCTAACACAACCTACGAGCAGTACTTC
CASGPIRTGGPNTTYEQYF
>TRBD1|TRBV18|.|TRBJ1-1
TGTGCCAGCTCTCAGGACAGGGGCGAGACTGAAGCTTTCTTT
CASSQDRGETEAFF
>.|TRBV28|.|TRBJ1-4
TGTGCCAGCAGCCAGAGGGACGAAAAACTGTTTTTT
CASSQRDEKLFF
>TRBD2|TRBV6-1|.|TRBJ2-1
TGTGCCAGCAGTGACAATGCGGGAGGGTACAATGAGCAGTTCTTC
CASSDNAGGYNEQFF
>.|TRBV5-1|.|TRBJ2-1
TGCGCCAGCAGCTTGGAACGGGCTGGTAATGAGCAGTTCTTC
CASSLERAGNEQFF
>TRBD2|TRBV5-4|.|TRBJ2-1
TGTGCCAGCAGCCCCAATACCGGGACTAGCGCGTGGTATGAGCAGTTCTTC
CASSPNTGTSAWYEQFF
>TRBD1|TRBV18|.|TRBJ1-5
TGTGCCAGCTCACCCGACAGGGAGAATCAGCCCCAGCATTTT
CASSPDRENQPQHF
>TRBD1|TRBV2|.|TRBJ1-6
TGTGCCAGCAAGTGGGACAGGGCTAATTCACCCCTCCACTTT
CASKWDRANSPLHF
>.|TRBV10-3|.|TRBJ2-1
TGTGCCATCAGTGACGCGCGCAATGAGCAGTTCTTC
CAISDARNEQFF
>TRBD2|TRBV15|.|TRBJ2-3
TGTGCCACCAGCCGCCCCCTGGCGGGAGGCACAGATACGCAGTATTTT
CATSRPLAGGTDTQYF
>.|TRBV18|.|TRBJ1-1
TGTGCCAGCTCACCAGAGATGAACACTGAAGCTTTCTTT
CASSPEMNTEAFF
>.|TRBV6-5|.|TRBJ2-7
TGTGCCAGCAGTACTGTGGGGGAGCAGTACTTC
CASSTVGEQYF
>TRBD1|TRBV20-1|.|TRBJ2-4
TGCAGTGCTAGAGGAGACAGGGTGAAGTACTTC
CSARGDRVKYF
>.|TRBV7-8|medium-sized|TRBJ2-1
TGTGCCAGCAGCTTAGCCTCGAGCAATGAGCAGTTCTTC
CASSLASSNEQFF
>.|TRBV4-1|.|TRBJ2-2
TGCGCCAGCAGCCACGACTCCAGGCACGGGGAGCTGTTTTTT
CASSHDSRHGELFF
>TRBD1|TRBV14|few|TRBJ1-2
TGTGCCAGCAGCCGGACAGGGTTAGATGGCTACACCTTC
CASSRTGLDGYTF